This T cell receptor beta chain was captured by sequencing in a study of blood T cells in healthy people across ages. This clonotype was seen many times. The second PCR ran roughly 6 to 11 cycles with a sample-barcoded 5' primer and J-beta primers. TCRdb re-called the 5' RACE reads through MiXCR, storing one row per CDR3 protein. Seen here are under 2,000,000 distinct CDR3 sequences, roughly 49% observed once, and the top ten hold roughly 2.1%. Healthy Caucasians from Russia aged roughly 6 to 90 served as donors. They isolated at least 6 million PBMCs from each sample. V was pared by 0 bases and J by 7 bases, with 4 bases between. Germline V CDR1 and CDR2: MNHEY, SVGEGT. The CDR3 length is 11 residues.

The source of this sequence is a woman between 40 and 50 years old in good health. The gene calls are TRBV6-2 or TRBV6-3 and TRBJ2-7; no reliable D call. The specimen sequenced was blood. CDR3 in amino acids: CASSYSGEQYF. The CDR3 DNA reads TGTGCCAGCAGTTACTCGGGGGAGCAGTACTTC.